This T cell receptor beta chain came from a study of identical twins. Addition of a universal primer site occurred through template switching, and cDNA carried unique molecular identifiers. MiXCR, applied by TCRdb to the 5' RACE reads, yields one record per CDR3 protein. This table holds about 700,000 distinct CDR3 sequences, around 6.1% found once. Findings and caveats of the study: Excess sharing between twins was weaker in beta out-of-frame sequences. Insertions ran lower in abundant cord blood beta clonotypes, though not in memory repertoires. Cross-sectional statistics, not tracking of the same donors, supported the conclusions.

This clonotype was observed a handful of times. The antigen is not known. This TCR was recovered from a man between 18 and 29 years old in good health. Sequenced sample: naive T cells sorted from blood.

The DNA of the CDR3 is TGTGCCAGCAGCTTTGGGGGGCACGAGACCCAGTACTTC. Its translation: CASSFGGHETQYF. The chain combines TRBV7-7 with TRBJ2-5; D is tentatively TRBD1 or TRBD2 (6 bases each). The ends were cut back, 3 bases at V and 5 bases at J, with 10 bases in the middle. This CDR3 contains 13 residues. Germline V CDR1 and CDR2: SSHAT, FNYEAQ (reference sequence).